This T cell receptor beta chain comes out of a study of T cells after yellow fever vaccination. MiXCR, applied by TCRdb to the 5' RACE reads, yields one record per CDR3 protein. Here the sample spans 200,000 to 300,000 distinct CDR3 sequences, roughly 13% being singletons. This CDR3 comprises 12 residues. Germline CDR1 is MNHEY and CDR2 is SVGEGT. V was pared by 8 bases and J by 1 base, with 8 bases between. The chain carries TRBV6-2 or TRBV6-3 and TRBJ2-5; D is possibly TRBD1 (6 bases). Sequencing used CD4+ T cells sorted from PBMCs, obtained 45 days after the yellow fever booster vaccination. The TCR originated in a man younger than 45 who received the YFV17D yellow fever vaccine. CDR3 DNA sequence: TGTGCCAGCCAGGGGATCCAAGAGACCCAGTACTTC. Its translation: CASQGIQETQYF.